This passage covers 18 T cell receptor beta chains from one sample sequenced in a study of metastatic and nonmetastatic thyroid tumors. Using MiXCR, TCRdb reanalyzed the PCR reads. The repertoire has some 93,000 clones, about 13% of them found once; the top ten carry around 11%. Thyroid surgery was performed in patients who had received no treatment beforehand. Sequenced: blood. Every receptor here comes from a female donor with papillary thyroid cancer or a benign thyroid nodule (not recorded which). Some clones in this sample may be carry-over from other donors' samples.

In this sample, this clone turned up many times. This CDR3 is CASSLAGGDYTF. The CDR3 DNA sequence: TGCGCCAGCAGCTTGGCCGGAGGCGACTACACCTTC. The chain links TRBV5-1 to TRBJ1-2, with D unclear. Trimming removed 0 bases at V and 10 bases at J, with 10 bases between. Germline lookup yields CDR1 SGHRS and CDR2 YFSETQ. The CDR3 totals 12 residues.

Concerning this clone: Just one base apart from a much larger clone, this may be a read error. The rearrangement links TRBV9 to TRBJ1-4, with D perhaps matching TRBD1 (6 bases). V shed 5 bases and J shed 10 bases, with 15 bases lying between them. Germline assignment: CDR1 SGDLS and CDR2 YYNGEE. CDR3 length equals 13 residues. The CDR3 loop reads CASRAIEGGKLFF. The DNA of the CDR3 is TGTGCCAGCAGAGCAATCGAAGGGGGAAAACTGTTTTTT.

This clone was detected many times. The V and J genes are TRBV7-9 and TRBJ2-3; D not resolved. Germline-derived CDR1 and CDR2 are SEHNR and FQNEAQ (reference sequence). Trimming pared 6 bases from V and 3 bases from J, leaving 13 bases between. This CDR3 comprises 14 residues. The CDR3 DNA sequence: TGTGCCAGCAGTGTCGAAGGGAAAACAGATACGCAGTATTTT. Amino acids: CASSVEGKTDTQYF. The full variable domain, rest sourced from reference TRBV7-9 and TRBJ2-3, is DTGVSQNPRHKITKRGQNVTFRCDPISEHNRLYWYRQTLGQGPEFLTYFQNEAQLEKSRLLSDRFSAERPKGSFSTLEIQRTEQGDSAMYLCASSVEGKTDTQYFGPGTRLTVL.

This clone showed up many times. The gene calls are TRBV7-8 and TRBJ2-7; weak D call: TRBD2 (6 bases). The CDR3 is 15 amino acids. Germline V gene data show CDR1 as SGHVS and CDR2 as FQNEAQ. The V and J ends lost 5 bases and 0 bases respectively, with 14 bases between them. CDR3 DNA sequence: TGTGCCAGCAGCATAACTAGCACGAGCTCCTACGAGCAGTACTTC. Its translation is CASSITSTSSYEQYF.

This clone was picked up many times. The chain uses TRBV4-2 and TRBJ2-1; D might be TRBD2 (5 bases). CDR1 and CDR2 from the germline V gene are LGHNA and YNFKEQ. With 0 bases removed from V and 4 bases from J, the gap between germline ends came to 19 bases. The length of the CDR3 is 18 residues. CDR3 region: CASSQEILRAALYNEQFF. The CDR3 DNA sequence: TGTGCCAGCAGCCAAGAGATATTGAGGGCAGCGCTTTACAATGAGCAGTTCTTC.

This clone was recorded at least ten times. The chain links TRBV19 to TRBJ1-1; D remains ambiguous. This CDR3 is 16 amino acids long. CDR1 is LNHDA and CDR2 is SQIVND in the germline V gene (reference sequence). Trimming removed 5 bases from V and 0 bases from J, with 16 bases in between. CDR3 residues: CASSSGGSGLNTEAFF. Here the CDR3 DNA reads TGTGCCAGTAGTTCTGGAGGTAGCGGTTTGAACACTGAAGCTTTCTTT.

There are many counts of this clone. V usage is TRBV6-2 or TRBV6-3 and J usage is TRBJ1-2, with D hard to call. The germline CDR1 and CDR2 sequences are MNHEY and SVGEGT. Trimming left V 2 bases short and J 4 bases short, with 8 bases between. This CDR3 comprises 13 residues. Here the CDR3 DNA reads TGTGCCAGCAGTTACGGCAGGCCCTATGGCTACACCTTC. Residues: CASSYGRPYGYTF.

There are many counts of this clone. The chain links TRBV5-1 to TRBJ2-3; perhaps TRBD1 as D (6 bases). The CDR3 runs 14 residues. Germline loops: CDR1 SGHRS, CDR2 YFSETQ. Trimming removed 0 bases from V and 2 bases from J, with 7 bases in between. The CDR3 loop reads CASSLDRVTDTQYF. CDR3 coding DNA: TGCGCCAGCAGCTTGGACAGGGTCACAGATACGCAGTATTTT. Full variable domain (rest looked up from reference TRBV5-1 and TRBJ2-3): KAGVTQTPRYLIKTRGQQVTLSCSPISGHRSVSWYQQTPGQGLQFLFEYFSETQRNKGNFPGRFSGRQFSNSRSEMNVSTLELGDSALYLCASSLDRVTDTQYFGPGTRLTVL.

This chain uses TRBV15 with TRBJ1-5; possible D gene TRBD1, 5 bases. The CDR3 has 15 amino acids. Germline CDR1 and CDR2: LNHNV and YYDKDF (reference sequence). V gave up 4 bases and J gave up 6 bases, with 16 bases separating them. The CDR3 DNA follows: TGTGCCACCAGCACGTGGACACCTTTGTGTCAGCCCCAGCATTTT. Translated, it gives CATSTWTPLCQPQHF.

This clone was counted many times. V is TRBV10-3 and J is TRBJ1-3, with TRBD1 matching 7 bases. This CDR3 contains 15 residues. Germline trimming cut 3 bases from V and 4 bases from J; bases unmatched to any gene: 6. Germline V gives CDR1 ENHRY, CDR2 SYGVKD. The CDR3 spells CAISDDRAGGNTIYF. The CDR3 DNA follows: TGTGCCATCAGTGATGACAGGGCGGGCGGAAACACCATATATTTT.

The rearrangement uses TRBV7-8 and TRBJ1-3; 10 bases agree with TRBD1. V lost 5 bases, J lost 2 bases, and 9 bases stayed unmatched. The germline CDR1 and CDR2 sequences are SGHVS and FQNEAQ. This CDR3 contains 17 residues. CDR3 sequence: CASSGGDRGQTGNTIYF. The DNA for the CDR3 is TGTGCCAGCAGCGGAGGGGACAGGGGACAAACTGGAAACACCATATATTTT. Variable domain in full (rest from reference TRBV7-8 and TRBJ1-3): GAGVSQSPRYKVAKRGQDVALRCDPISGHVSLFWYQQALGQGPEFLTYFQNEAQLDKSGLPSDRFFAERPEGSVSTLKIQRTQQEDSAVYLCASSGGDRGQTGNTIYFGEGSWLTVV.

This clone showed up many times. The J gene is TRBJ1-2, the V gene TRBV5-1; D might be TRBD1 (6 bases). The V and J ends lost 4 bases and 5 bases respectively, with 15 bases between them. This CDR3 spans 14 amino acids. Germline V CDR1 and CDR2: SGHRS, YFSETQ. CDR3 region: CASSGGLGNYGYTF. CDR3 DNA sequence: TGCGCCAGCAGCGGGGGGCTGGGTAATTATGGCTACACCTTC.

This clone came up a few times. The V and J genes are TRBV19 and TRBJ1-1; D remains ambiguous. This CDR3 has 13 amino acids. V dropped 1 base and J dropped 1 base, with 4 bases sitting between them. In germline, CDR1 is LNHDA, CDR2 SQIVND (reference sequence). CDR3 in DNA: TGTGCCAGTAGTATAGGGCAGAACACTGAAGCTTTCTTT. Translated, it gives CASSIGQNTEAFF. Full variable domain (remainder filled in from reference TRBV19 and TRBJ1-1): DGGITQSPKYLFRKEGQNVTLSCEQNLNHDAMYWYRQDPGQGLRLIYYSQIVNDFQKGDIAEGYSVSREKKESFPLTVTSAQKNPTAFYLCASSIGQNTEAFFGQGTRLTVV.

In this sample, this clone turned up many times. This rearrangement joins TRBV5-1 to TRBJ2-7; D possibly uses TRBD1 or TRBD2 (5 bases each). V was clipped by 4 bases and J by 6 bases, with 14 bases between them. This CDR3 comprises 13 residues. Germline V CDR1 and CDR2: SGHRS, YFSETQ. The CDR3 nucleotides are TGCGCCAGCAGCCGGGACGGAAATGGCGAGCAGTACTTC. It codes for CASSRDGNGEQYF.

This clone showed up many times. The chain carries TRBV5-6 and TRBJ2-3, with 9 bases that match TRBD2. The CDR3 has 15 residues. Trimming removed 0 bases from V and 6 bases from J; junction bases left unmatched: 5. Germline assignment: CDR1 SGHDT and CDR2 YYEEEE. CDR3 bases: TGTGCCAGCAGCTTGGGGGCGGGAGGGCCTGATACGCAGTATTTT. This sequence encodes CASSLGAGGPDTQYF.

With regard to this clone: The CDR3 does not end in the conserved phenylalanine or tryptophan, so this is likely a read error. Because the CDR3's place on the DNA is in doubt, the DNA is left out and the CDR3 is given as listed by TCRdb. The chain employs TRBV2 and TRBJ2-1; whether TRBD2, the table's D call, matches the DNA was not checked. The CDR3 is 9 amino acids long, termini counted. CDR1 and CDR2 (germline): SNHLY, FYNNEI. This chain's CDR3 is CASSPGLAG.

Many counts were recorded for this clone. An end of the junction differs from the germline gene, which may be a read error. The J gene is TRBJ2-5, the V gene TRBV7-7; weak D call: TRBD2 (7 bases). The CDR3 spans 13 residues. Per germline, CDR1 SSHAT and CDR2 FNYEAQ (reference sequence). CDR3 in amino acids: CASSLVGGGTQYF. The CDR3 nucleotides read TGTGCTAGCAGCTTAGTAGGGGGGGGGACCCAGTACTTC.

This clone was picked up many times. The chain employs TRBV20-1 and TRBJ2-1; 10 bases match TRBD2. J was trimmed by 4 bases and V by 6 bases; bases with no gene match: 9. The CDR3 contains 15 residues. CDR1 and CDR2 from the germline V gene are DFQATT and SNEGSKA (reference sequence). The CDR3 DNA reads TGCAGTGCCACCCCTACTAGCGGGGTGTACAATGAGCAGTTCTTC. Its protein is CSATPTSGVYNEQFF.